This is a list of T cell receptor beta chains from one sample in a study of blood T cells in healthy people across ages. TCRdb analysed the 5' RACE reads with MiXCR anew, one entry per CDR3 protein. The table records 780,000 or so distinct CDR3 sequences, around three fifths of them present only once. The source material was blood. The receptors were gathered from a man between 40 and 49 years old in good health. Both conserved end residues are part of each CDR3. The D gene is left open where the match is weak. Size values are once, few and many counts, or a class for expanded clones, and some rows have none.

DNA	CDR3	D	size	V	J
TGTGCCACCAGTGGGTCCTCGCGATTACACTCCTACAATGAGCAGTTCTTC	CATSGSSRLHSYNEQFF	.	.	TRBV24-1	TRBJ2-1
TGTGCCAGCAGCCGACTGGGTGACAATGAGCAGTACTTC	CASSRLGDNEQYF	.	.	TRBV7-2	TRBJ2-7
TGTGCCAGCAGCCCGCGCACTACTAGCACAGATACGCAGTATTTT	CASSPRTTSTDTQYF	.	.	TRBV27	TRBJ2-3
TGTGCCAGCAGTACCAGCCTATCCCTCGAGCAGTACTTC	CASSTSLSLEQYF	.	.	TRBV6-1	TRBJ2-7
TGCAGTGCTAGCCCAGGCCGGACAGGGGCTAGGGACGAGCAGTACTTC	CSASPGRTGARDEQYF	TRBD1	.	TRBV20-1	TRBJ2-7
TGCGCCAGCAGCCCGGCGGGACAGGGTTTAGCTGGGGCCAACGTCCTGACTTTC	CASSPAGQGLAGANVLTF	TRBD1	.	TRBV4-1	TRBJ2-6
TGCAGTGCTACCGATCCGGGACAGGGATGGAATGAGCAGTACTTC	CSATDPGQGWNEQYF	TRBD1	.	TRBV20-1	TRBJ2-5
TGCGCCAGCAGCGGGTGGGGAGGCACGAAGACGAACACCGGGGAGCTGTTTTTT	CASSGWGGTKTNTGELFF	.	.	TRBV5-1	TRBJ2-2
TGTGCCAGCAGCTTATACCGAGGGGGGAATGAAAAACTGTTTTTT	CASSLYRGGNEKLFF	.	few	TRBV7-2	TRBJ1-4
TGTGCCAGCTCCGGGGGGGGATCGTTGGAGACCCAGTACTTC	CASSGGGSLETQYF	TRBD2	once	TRBV28	TRBJ2-5
TGTGCCAGCAGCATAGCCATCCAAGAGACCCAGTACTTC	CASSIAIQETQYF	.	.	TRBV7-6	TRBJ2-5
TGTGCCAGCAGTTTGAACAGGGGTTGGAATTCACCCCTCCACTTT	CASSLNRGWNSPLHF	TRBD1	.	TRBV13	TRBJ1-6
TGTGCCAGCAGCGTTTCGATGGAGGTCGAGGCCCTCCACTTT	CASSVSMEVEALHF	.	many	TRBV13	TRBJ1-6
TGTGCCAGCACCCCCAGTTTCGGGGAGTCAACAGATACGCAGTATTTT	CASTPSFGESTDTQYF	.	few	TRBV12-3/TRBV12-4	TRBJ2-3
TGTGCCAGCAGACCGAACAGGGAAAACCCCGTTTCTTACGAGCAGTACTTC	CASRPNRENPVSYEQYF	.	.	TRBV11-3	TRBJ2-7
TGTGCCAGAACCAAATGGACCAATAATGAAAAACTGTTTTTT	CARTKWTNNEKLFF	.	once	TRBV21-1	TRBJ1-4
TGTGCCACCAGCAGAACCGATAAAGGACGGTCTAAGGATACGCAGTATTTT	CATSRTDKGRSKDTQYF	.	few	TRBV15	TRBJ2-3
TGCGCCAGCAACTCGGGAGGCCAAGAGACCCAGTACTTC	CASNSGGQETQYF	TRBD2	.	TRBV5-1	TRBJ2-5
TGTGCTAGTGGTTTGGAGTGGCAGGTCGAAGATACGCAGTATTTT	CASGLEWQVEDTQYF	.	.	TRBV12-5	TRBJ2-3
TGTGCCAGCAGTTTGGGCGGCGTTGCAACTAATGAAAAACTGTTTTTT	CASSLGGVATNEKLFF	.	.	TRBV28	TRBJ1-4
TGTGCCACCATCCCCCATCCAGCCAACGAGCAGTACTTC	CATIPHPANEQYF	.	few	TRBV28	TRBJ2-7
TGCGCCAGCAGCTTGGGGGACAGCTCCACAGATACGCAGTATTTT	CASSLGDSSTDTQYF	TRBD1	.	TRBV5-1	TRBJ2-3
TGTGCCAGCAGTCTAGGGACTAGTTACGACATTCAGTACTTC	CASSLGTSYDIQYF	TRBD2	few	TRBV2	TRBJ2-4
TGTGCCAGCAGCTCAACCGGGCCTAAGAGCAATGAGCAGTTCTTC	CASSSTGPKSNEQFF	.	.	TRBV7-3	TRBJ2-1
TGCAGTGCTAGAGCCGGGACGAAACCCCAGCATTTT	CSARAGTKPQHF	.	.	TRBV20-1	TRBJ1-5
TGTGCCAGCAGCGCAACACAAGAGACCCAGTACTTC	CASSATQETQYF	.	many	TRBV2	TRBJ2-5
TGTGCCAGCGTGGGGTATGAGCAGTTCTTC	CASVGYEQFF	.	few	TRBV13	TRBJ2-1
TGTGCCAGCAGCTTAATAGTCCCGCCCAAGGCGAGCCCGAAAGACCCGAGCTCCTACAATGAGCAGTTCTTC	CASSLIVPPKASPKDPSSYNEQFF	.	.	TRBV7-3	TRBJ2-1
TGTGCCAGCAGTGAATCAGGCAGGGGGCTTAGTGGCTACACCTTC	CASSESGRGLSGYTF	TRBD1	.	TRBV25-1	TRBJ1-2
TGCGCCAGCAGCTTGGGGACAGCGGCACGGGAGACCCAGTACTTC	CASSLGTAARETQYF	.	.	TRBV5-1	TRBJ2-5
TGTGCCAGCAGCTTAGCCTTGGACGGACGCTCTAACAATGAGCAGTTCTTC	CASSLALDGRSNNEQFF	.	.	TRBV11-1	TRBJ2-1
TGCAGTGCCTTGGGAAGCGTTGCCTACAATGAGCAGTTCTTC	CSALGSVAYNEQFF	.	once	TRBV20-1	TRBJ2-1
TGCGCCAGCAGCCAAGATCCCCCCCCAGGGGATAACTATGGCTACACCTTC	CASSQDPPPGDNYGYTF	.	once	TRBV4-1	TRBJ1-2
TGTGCCAGCAGCTCACGAGGGGGCTCGGATGAGCAGTACTTC	CASSSRGGSDEQYF	TRBD1	.	TRBV7-3	TRBJ2-5
TGTGCCAGCAGCTTAAGTATGGGCTGGTCCTACGAGCAGTACTTC	CASSLSMGWSYEQYF	.	.	TRBV7-2	TRBJ2-7
TGTGCCACCAGCAGTTACCCCACAGGCCTGAACTACGAGCAGTACTTC	CATSSYPTGLNYEQYF	.	.	TRBV15	TRBJ2-7
TGTGCCAGCAGTTACGGACAGGGGGCCTCAGATACGCAGTATTTT	CASSYGQGASDTQYF	TRBD1	.	TRBV6-6	TRBJ2-3
TGTGCCATCACCCTCCGGACAGGGGAGGCCTACAATGAGCAGTTCTTC	CAITLRTGEAYNEQFF	TRBD1	.	TRBV10-3	TRBJ2-1
TGCAGCGTTGAAGAAATCGACAGCTATGGCTACACCTTC	CSVEEIDSYGYTF	.	few	TRBV29-1	TRBJ1-2
TGCAGCGTTCAGACTAGCGGGACGGTTGAGCAGTTCTTC	CSVQTSGTVEQFF	TRBD2	.	TRBV29-1	TRBJ2-1
TGCGCCAGCAGCTTCGGAGACAGGGATTTTCTGAACACTGAAGCTTTCTTT	CASSFGDRDFLNTEAFF	TRBD1	.	TRBV5-1	TRBJ1-1
TGTGCCAGCAGCCCAATCGGGGGGCTGTGGACAGATACGCAGTATTTT	CASSPIGGLWTDTQYF	.	.	TRBV7-9	TRBJ2-3
TGTGCCAGCAGTCCCACTAGAGGACAAAATCAGCCCCAGCATTTT	CASSPTRGQNQPQHF	.	.	TRBV6-1	TRBJ1-5
TGCAGTGCTAGTTGTAATGACAGGAACTGCGAGCAGTACTTC	CSASCNDRNCEQYF	.	.	TRBV20-1	TRBJ2-7
TGCAGTGCATGGGACCTCTCCCAGTACTTC	CSAWDLSQYF	.	once	TRBV20-1	TRBJ2-5
TGTGCCAGCAGTCCCCAACTGGGGGATCATGATACGCAGTATTTT	CASSPQLGDHDTQYF	.	.	TRBV12-3/TRBV12-4	TRBJ2-3
TGTGCCAGCGGATTCGAGGGGTACGAGCAGTACTTC	CASGFEGYEQYF	.	.	TRBV27	TRBJ2-7
TGTGCCAGCAGTCCAATGGGGCCGGTGAACACTGAAGCTTTCTTT	CASSPMGPVNTEAFF	.	.	TRBV6-5	TRBJ1-1
TGCAGCGTTAAGGACCCCAGGGGTACTTCCAATGAGCAGTTCTTC	CSVKDPRGTSNEQFF	.	.	TRBV29-1	TRBJ2-1